Here is one T cell receptor (beta chain) with its context. These data originate in a study of blood T cell repertoires in COVID-19. Study overall: T cells, B-cell-depleted T cells, or PBMCs provided the cDNA or gDNA that served as material.

How the authors handled the data: Nucleated cell number was recorded as an estimate derived from reference gene primer amplification. Measured with immunoSEQ multiplex PCR; TCRdb has only the in-frame clones, and not every one. Clone size and the V and J calls come from that table; the DNA yielded D and trimming. Here the sample spans 300,000 to 350,000 clones, 75% to 90% being singletons. Trimming removed 1 base at V and 5 bases at J, with 18 bases between. The CDR3 runs to 17 residues. Germline CDR1 is LNHDA and CDR2 is SQIVND (reference sequence). Participants spanned ages roughly 18 to 95 years and resided in about two dozen US areas.

The V gene is TRBV19, the J gene TRBJ1-5; D may be TRBD1 (6 bases). This receptor was identified in a man aged 25 to 40 who had recovered from COVID-19. Specimen: PBMCs or T cells enriched from blood (not recorded which). The CDR3 nucleotides are TGTGCCAGTAGTATAGTTGAGGACAGAAGAGTTTATCAGCCCCAGCATTTT. Translating it yields CASSIVEDRRVYQPQHF.